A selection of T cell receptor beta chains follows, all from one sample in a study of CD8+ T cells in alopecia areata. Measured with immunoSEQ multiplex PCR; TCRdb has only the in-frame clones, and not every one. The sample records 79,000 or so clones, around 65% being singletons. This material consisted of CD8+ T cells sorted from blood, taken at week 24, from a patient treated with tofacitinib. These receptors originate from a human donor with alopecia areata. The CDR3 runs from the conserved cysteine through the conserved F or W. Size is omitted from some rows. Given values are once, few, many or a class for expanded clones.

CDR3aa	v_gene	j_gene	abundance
CATGGSPGLVYQETQYF	TRBV5-4	TRBJ2-5	-
CASSLEFGREGYGYTF	TRBV5-1	TRBJ1-2	-
CSVGVGVYEQYF	TRBV29-1	TRBJ2-7	-
CSIYSFTSTDTQYF	TRBV29-1	TRBJ2-3	once
CASSAGQTGLAGGGDEQFF	TRBV5-1	TRBJ2-1	-
CASSSPLPRETNEQFF	TRBV7-9	TRBJ2-1	-
CSVEVFNTEAFF	TRBV29-1	TRBJ1-1	-
CASSLATKYEQYF	TRBV7-9	TRBJ2-7	-
CAIREPKDTEAFF	TRBV10-3	TRBJ1-1	-
CASSLYNGYTF	TRBV11-2	TRBJ1-2	few
CASRPGRDRPHNEQFF	TRBV19	TRBJ2-1	-
CSVEDRTHPDMNTEAFF	TRBV29-1	TRBJ1-1	-
CSVVSWGPGGADTQYF	TRBV29-1	TRBJ2-3	-
CASSLVFNEQFF	TRBV7-2	TRBJ2-1	-
CASSHRDPGVPDTQYF	TRBV2	TRBJ2-3	-
CASSLLGNTEAFF	TRBV27	TRBJ1-1	-
CASSLLSSSYEQYF	TRBV7-2	TRBJ2-7	few
CASSLELVAEAFF	TRBV5-4	TRBJ1-1	once
CASSLIGTSSTDTQYF	TRBV7-3	TRBJ2-3	-
CASSVAGTDLGGYTF	TRBV9	TRBJ1-2	-
CASSGGHITDTQYF	TRBV2	TRBJ2-3	few
CASSQGGLPNTGELFF	TRBV4-1	TRBJ2-2	few
CASSQDLTTSGSHIQYF	TRBV4-3	TRBJ2-4	-
CASSQDRGRGTEAFF	TRBV4-3	TRBJ1-1	-
CASSYGGQGAFSEQYF	TRBV6-5	TRBJ2-7	-
CASSYSRDQNYEQYF	TRBV6-5	TRBJ2-7	-
CASSQGPGALNTEAFF	TRBV4-1	TRBJ1-1	medium-sized
CASSTGYTDRANYGYTF	TRBV4-1	TRBJ1-2	-
CSAWDYPRETQYF	TRBV29-1	TRBJ2-5	few
CASSQVQTGGGYEQYF	TRBV4-3	TRBJ2-7	-
CASRRDIQYF	TRBV2	TRBJ2-4	-
CASIRAELTDTQYF	TRBV28	TRBJ2-3	-
CASSLGARRDSPLHF	TRBV5-6	TRBJ1-6	-
CAWSWGNEQFF	TRBV30	TRBJ2-1	-